This TCR beta chain was sequenced during a study of T cell responses to AZD1222 COVID-19 vaccine. Study as a whole: Second-dose intervals near 4 or 12 weeks were combined. Points from the study as a whole: Only after the peak T cell response were repertoires sampled. Clonal diversity was possibly underestimated, and white British individuals and females predominated among donors.

V gave up 0 bases and J gave up 7 bases, with 16 bases separating them. Germline loops: CDR1 SGDLS, CDR2 YYNGEE. The CDR3 consists of 15 residues. Using immunoSEQ multiplex PCR, the repertoire was profiled, and TCRdb retains in-frame clones only, with some absent. Of 90,000 to 100,000 clones in the sample, about 85% were seen once. In regard to this clone: Its antigen is unknown.

Material: peripheral blood, obtained on day 0 of AZD1222 vaccination. The receptor was derived from an adult in good health. The chain carries TRBV9 and TRBJ1-1, with D possibly being TRBD1 (6 bases). CDR3 sequence: CASSVEGGTTDEAFF. The DNA of the CDR3 is TGTGCCAGCAGCGTAGAAGGGGGGACTACGGATGAAGCTTTCTTT.